This T cell receptor beta chain was recorded in a study of T-cell memory formation after mild COVID-19 (dated by TCRdb to the early 2020s). As for the study more broadly: TCR sequence clusters from the two donors were found to be largely donor specific. In a couple of donors, T-cell clones that expanded and contracted after mild COVID-19 were tracked by sequencing TCRalpha and TCRbeta repertoires over time. The cohort comprised two young, previously healthy adult volunteers, one female and one male.

The data were produced on an Illumina NovaSeq 6000. Using 5'RACE with constant-segment primers, TCRalpha and TCRbeta cDNA libraries were constructed, with sample barcodes and unique molecular identifiers added in the process. Trizol reagent was used to extract RNA from every sample. Amplification of the libraries took two PCR steps, and the second step added a second sample barcode plus Illumina TruSeq adapters. Libraries were sequenced on an Illumina NovaSeq with 2 x 150 bp paired-end reads. Turning to the authors' computational methods: With migec v1.2.7, reads were demultiplexed and then collapsed into UMI-guided consensus sequences. Using mixcr v2.1.11, UMI consensuses were aligned to TRA and TRB V and J templates and then assembled into clonotypes. Clonotypes were classified as expanded or contracted when called significant by both edgeR and NoisET, with noise models trained on biological replicates. For edgeR calls, the cutoffs were a false discovery rate-adjusted p below 0.01 and a log2 fold-change threshold of 1. As an exploratory analysis of dynamics, max-normalized trajectories of the 1000 most abundant clonotypes were examined with PCA combined with hierarchical clustering. Each responding clone was given a CD4 or CD8 phenotype based on the CD4+ and CD8+ repertoires, which had been sequenced separately. TCRdb reprocessing: public reads trimmed at Q25 with fastp, clones called with MiXCR, in-frame beta chains kept. Each CDR3 protein gets just one entry, which takes the most common genes and DNA from the rows behind it. These V and J calls originate from TCRdb's pipeline instead of the authors' own analysis. The sample table lists 500,000 to 600,000 distinct CDR3 sequences, roughly 18% of them with a count of one. Around 13% of the sample comes from the top ten.

Ficoll-Paque density gradient centrifugation was used to isolate PBMCs. At the junction V is shortened by 7 bases and J by 1 base, with 8 bases in between. The germline V gene encodes CDR1 MGHDK and CDR2 SYGVNS. Measured from the cysteine to the phenylalanine, the CDR3 is 14 residues long. The entry retains the CDR3 DNA only, 42 bases that are in frame from base 1. With regard to this clonotype: The clone's antigen remains unknown. Nothing much larger sits one base from this clone, and base qualities are not available.

General study outcomes and caveats: The second-wave clones that peaked on day 37 were not confirmed to be SARS-CoV-2 specific. The study covered only a couple of mild cases, and larger cohorts including severe cases with pre-infection samples were considered necessary. Some responding clones were detected in pre-infection memory, suggesting pre-existing cross-reactive memory T cells joined the SARS-CoV-2 response. Contracting CD4+ clones turned up mainly in the CM and EM memory subsets, whereas EMRA was where CD8+ clones were enriched. Balanced CD4/CD8 phenotypes were observed for clones contracting from day 15 to 85, whereas a bias towards CD4+ was observed for a second wave of clones expanding from day 15 to 37.

The TCR was taken from an adult woman who had mild COVID-19 (a few samples of this study predate the infection). The sample titles of this study are shuffled in the database, so cell type and time point are left out; the donor was told from shared clones. Sequenced: PBMCs or a T cell subset sorted from them (not recorded which). This chain joins TRBV25-1 to TRBJ2-6; TRBD1 could be the D gene, as 5 bases match. The DNA sequence is as follows: TGTGCCAGCAACACAGGTTCTGGGGCCAACGTCCTGACTTTC. Its amino acids are CASNTGSGANVLTF.